These 2 T cell receptor beta chains were all obtained from the same sample, sequenced in a study of beta chain features in type 1 diabetes. Whole-study findings and limits: In every one of the four CD4+ subsets, TCRB CDR3s were moderately but significantly shorter in Type 1 diabetes patients.

Sequenced material consisted of expressed TCRB transcripts (all of the isolated RNA was reverse transcribed). Sequenced by immunoSEQ multiplex PCR; TCRdb stores in-frame clones only, minus some. The sample yields under 300,000 clones, more than 11% seen once. Their recognized antigens are unknown. Sequencing was performed on naive CD4+ T cells from blood. These receptors originate from a man aged 25 to 45 with type 1 diabetes.

This rearrangement joins TRBV6-6 to TRBJ2-3; 9 bases align to TRBD1. The CDR3 runs to 14 residues. The ends lost 10 bases at V and 4 bases at J; junction bases unmatched: 9. The V gene's germline CDR1 is MNHNY and CDR2 SVGAGI (reference sequence). The CDR3 bases are TGTGCCACCTCAGACAGGGGGGTCGCAGATACGCAGTATTTT. Protein sequence: CATSDRGVADTQYF.

There are a few counts of this clone. This sequence joins TRBV9 and TRBJ1-1; TRBD1 is a possible D gene (5 bases). Trimming took 0 bases from V and 0 from J, leaving 12 bases between them. This CDR3 region has 16 residues. Per germline, CDR1 SGDLS and CDR2 YYNGEE. CDR3 sequence: CASSVDGAGLNTEAFF. CDR3 nucleotides: TGTGCCAGCAGCGTAGATGGGGCAGGTTTGAACACTGAAGCTTTCTTT.